This TCR beta chain comes out of a study of blood T cell repertoires in COVID-19 (dated by TCRdb to 2018 to 2020). Some background on the complete study: Collaborator samples came from the United States, Italy and Spain and covered acute and convalescent phases of COVID-19. The repertoires were released in a freely available public database meant as a resource for research on the immune response to SARS-CoV-2. The sample metadata nearly always contained a de-identified subject ID, COVID-19 status, age in years and sex. Where available, HLA class I and class II types were taken from metadata supplied by the sample provider and were not determined by assay-based typing. The prospective study material was composed of cDNA or gDNA derived from T cells, B-cell-depleted T cells, or PBMCs. Subjects who had been exposed to COVID-19, were actively infected with it, or had recovered from it provided the deeply sampled blood TCRbeta repertoires that made up the dataset. Samples were obtained from the ongoing ImmuneRACE study (first 160 participants) and from 1,254 subjects provided by 6 global collaborators. The study at large found these results: How much clinical and demographic metadata was included differed by source and by participant, and the metadata was provided uncurated.

As encoded in the germline V gene (reference sequence), CDR1 is SGHNT while CDR2 is YYREEE. Including cysteine and phenylalanine, the CDR3 has 14 amino acids. Only CDR3 DNA remains: 42 bases, in frame from the first base. Cut back by 0 bases and 1 base, the V and J ends lie 5 bases apart. TCRbeta CDR3 regions were amplified from genomic DNA by means of the immunoSEQ Assay, a bias-controlled multiplex PCR. The published analysis was carried out like this. Nucleated cell counts per sample were estimated from amplification of reference gene primers within the assay. Sequence reads were collapsed and filtered to measure the absolute abundance of every unique TCRbeta CDR3 rearrangement. Productive Simpson clonality was computed per sample as the square root of Simpson's diversity index over productive rearrangements. TCRdb holds this immuneACCESS table with in-frame rearrangements only. Some clones are missing; in checked studies, unresolved V genes explain under half, and the rest has no known cause. V, J and clone size are taken as reported in that table, and D and trimming were inferred from the DNA itself. The sample table shows some 300,000 clones, and roughly 86% are seen once. Of the sample, roughly 1.3% is held by the ten largest clones.

Collaborating institutions collected whole blood in K2EDTA tubes following their own protocols. For TCRbeta analysis, collaborator samples were shipped as frozen whole blood, as isolated PBMCs, or as DNA extracted from either sample type. With respect to this clone: Its antigen is currently not known. No base-level quality is on record; no much larger clone is a single base apart. Other DNA sequences in the sample encode the same CDR3.

The specimen was peripheral blood. The sequence links TRBV5-4 to TRBJ1-5; the D gene assignment is ambiguous. The clonotype was recovered from a man in his 70s with acute or convalescent COVID-19. The nucleotides are TGTGCCAGCAGCTTGGGAGGGAGCAATCAGCCCCAGCATTTT. The translation is CASSLGGSNQPQHF.